This is a list of T cell receptor beta chains from one sample in a study of read filtering for tumor transcriptome and immune sequencing. TCRdb processed the reads anew with MiXCR; each CDR3 protein has one entry. There are 100,000 to 150,000 distinct CDR3 sequences in the sample; about an eighth occur only once, and 9.5% to 11% lies in the top ten. The specimen was a population of CD138-negative cells sorted from bone marrow. All receptors derive from a donor at least 40 years old with multiple myeloma. The CDR3 runs from the conserved cysteine through the conserved F or W. Fields, in order: D gene, J gene, V gene, clone size, CDR3 DNA, CDR3 protein. The D gene is left open where the match is weak. Clone sizes are given selectively: once, few, many, or a class where the clone is expanded.

>TRBD2|TRBJ2-1|TRBV5-1|few
TGCGCCAGCAGTCGGACTAGCGGGGCTACCCTCTACAATGGGCAGTTCTTC
CASSRTSGATLYNGQFF
>NA|TRBJ2-3|TRBV21-1|many
TGTGCCAGCAGCATGCCCTTTTTCCCAGATACGCAGTATTTT
CASSMPFFPDTQYF
>NA|TRBJ2-2|TRBV5-1|many
TGCGCCAGCAGCGAAGGAAGTCTCAAGAGCGGGGAGCTGTTTTTT
CASSEGSLKSGELFF
>NA|TRBJ2-5|TRBV5-1|many
TGCGCCAGCAGCTCCTTTGCGTCGCTAGAAGAGACCCAGTACTTC
CASSSFASLEETQYF
>NA|TRBJ2-3|TRBV12-3/TRBV12-4|many
TGTGCCAGCAGTTTGCAGTGGACTATGGATACGCAGTATTTT
CASSLQWTMDTQYF
>NA|TRBJ1-1|TRBV12-3/TRBV12-4|many
TGTGCCAGCAGTTTCTCAGGGGCCCGGTCGGGCACTGAAGCTTTCTTT
CASSFSGARSGTEAFF
>NA|TRBJ2-7|TRBV4-1|many
TGCGCCAGCAGCCAAGATTTCAGGCCGGGTCTCGAGCAGTACTTC
CASSQDFRPGLEQYF
>TRBD2|TRBJ2-1|TRBV11-3|many
TGTGCCAGCAGCTTAGGACTAGCGGGAGGGCCCGGTGAGCAGTTCTTC
CASSLGLAGGPGEQFF
>TRBD1|TRBJ2-3|TRBV20-1|many
TGCAGTGCTACCCGGACAGGTATAACAGATACGCAGTATTTT
CSATRTGITDTQYF
>TRBD1|TRBJ2-2|TRBV19|many
TGTGCCAGTAGTATTCAGGGGACAGGGTACACCGGGGAGCTGTTTTTT
CASSIQGTGYTGELFF
>TRBD2|TRBJ2-1|TRBV3-1|many
TGTGCCAGCCGACTAGCGGGACTATACAATGAGCAGTTCTTC
CASRLAGLYNEQFF
>TRBD1|TRBJ2-5|TRBV29-1|many
TGCAGCGTTGGAAGACAGGGTTTGGAGACCCAGTACTTC
CSVGRQGLETQYF
>TRBD2|TRBJ2-1|TRBV13|NA
TGTGCCAGCAGCCCCTGGGCTAGCGGCTCCTCCAATGAGCAGTTCTTC
CASSPWASGSSNEQFF
>NA|TRBJ2-7|TRBV5-1|many
TGCGCCAGCAGCTCAGGGACTTTCTACGAGCAGTACTTC
CASSSGTFYEQYF
>NA|TRBJ2-5|TRBV10-3|many
TGTGCCATCAGTGCGGCTAGCGAAGAGACCCAGTACTTC
CAISAASEETQYF
>NA|TRBJ2-3|TRBV6-6|NA
TGTGCCAGCGGCCAGGCGGCTGGGACAGATACGCAGTATTTT
CASGQAAGTDTQYF
>NA|TRBJ2-1|TRBV7-2|many
TGTGCCAGCAGCACCGAGACACTCGGTGAGCAGTTCTTC
CASSTETLGEQFF
>TRBD1|TRBJ2-7|TRBV29-1|NA
TGCAGCGGCCGGGACAGCACCTACGAGCAGTACTTC
CSGRDSTYEQYF
>NA|TRBJ1-4|TRBV6-2/TRBV6-3|many
TGTGCCAGCAGTTACGGGACTAATGAAAAACTGTTTTTT
CASSYGTNEKLFF
>NA|TRBJ1-5|TRBV2|once
TGTGCCAGCAGAGACAGGTCCTGGAACGATCAGCCCCAGCATTTT
CASRDRSWNDQPQHF
>NA|TRBJ2-7|TRBV7-9|many
TGTGCCAGCAGCTTCAGCACCGACTACGAGCAGTACTTC
CASSFSTDYEQYF
>TRBD2|TRBJ2-1|TRBV14|NA
TGTGCCGGCAGCCAACTACTGGCGGGGGGCGGAGAGCAGTTCTTC
CAGSQLLAGGGEQFF